One T cell receptor (beta chain) is described in this entry. The assay was immunoSEQ multiplex PCR, and TCRdb's table has in-frame clones only and misses some. This table holds about 300,000 clones, around 90% found once. The data originate from a study of blood T cell repertoires in COVID-19. Study details: COVID-19 samples, acute and convalescent, were from the United States, Italy and Spain. Nucleic acid was either cDNA or gDNA, and it came from T cells, B-cell-depleted T cells, or PBMCs.

With 4 bases clipped from V and 7 bases from J, the junction kept 3 bases outside the gene matches. The CDR3 totals 13 residues. The germline gives CDR1 SGDLS, CDR2 YYNGEE. This TCR was sampled from a man in his late teens or twenties with active or convalescent COVID-19. The chain links TRBV9 to TRBJ2-4; 9 positions match TRBD1. Sequenced: peripheral blood. The CDR3 DNA is TGTGCCAGCAGCACAGGGGGCGCGAACATTCAGTACTTC. Its protein product is CASSTGGANIQYF.